This entry lists 4 T cell receptor beta chains sequenced from one sample in a study of T cell changes during pregnancy in multiple sclerosis. This table comes from immunoSEQ multiplex PCR, and its TCRdb copy is limited to in-frame clones, with some not included. The sample includes some 30,000 clones, 75% to 95% of them seen just once. The sequences come from CD8+ T cells from peripheral blood mononuclear cells, collected in the second trimester of pregnancy. All receptors derive from a female donor in good health, enrolled as a control in a pregnancy study.

In DNA, the CDR3 is TGCGCCAGCAGCCAAGGGAGCTCTGGGGCCAACGTCCTGACTTTC. Its translation: CASSQGSSGANVLTF. The rearrangement joins TRBV4-3 to TRBJ2-6; D unclear. The CDR3 has 15 residues. The ends were cut back, 1 base at V and 0 bases at J, with 4 bases in the middle. The V gene's germline CDR1 is LGHNA and CDR2 YSLEER.

This chain joins TRBV18 and TRBJ1-1; a possible D gene is TRBD1 (6 bases). The CDR3 covers 13 residues. The V and J ends lost 6 bases and 2 bases respectively, with 10 bases between them. Germline V lookup: CDR1 KGHSH, CDR2 LQKENI. The CDR3 DNA follows: TGTGCCAGCTCTGGGGACACCAACACTGAAGCTTTCTTT. This translates into CASSGDTNTEAFF.

The chain links TRBV6-5 to TRBJ2-1, with 11 bases identical to TRBD2. The CDR3 extends over 15 amino acids. Germline lookup yields CDR1 MNHEY and CDR2 SVGAGI. After removal of 5 bases from V and 4 bases from J, the junction contained 4 bases not matched to a gene. CDR3 coding DNA: TGTGCCAGCAGTACGGGGACTAGCGGATACAATGAGCAGTTCTTC. Amino acids: CASSTGTSGYNEQFF.

This chain connects TRBV25-1 to TRBJ1-2, with no clear D. Between the trimmed V and J ends, which lost 4 bases and 8 bases, there was a span of 11 bases. CDR1 and CDR2 (germline): MGHDK, SYGVNS. The CDR3 totals 12 residues. The chain's CDR3 is CASSAGGNGYTF. The CDR3 nucleotides are TGTGCCAGCAGTGCGGGAGGGAACGGCTACACCTTC.